This T cell receptor (beta chain) was identified during a study of blood T cell repertoires in COVID-19. At the level of the study: Spain, Italy and the United States supplied samples that represented acute and convalescent COVID-19.

Assay used: immunoSEQ multiplex PCR; TCRdb lists only in-frame clones, some missing. The sample holds some 130,000 clones, 86% seen once. The material sequenced was peripheral blood. This sequence originates from an older woman with COVID-19, enrolled during active disease.

CDR3 sequence reads: CASSWDKPYEQYF. The CDR3 DNA sequence: TGCGCCAGCAGCTGGGACAAACCCTACGAGCAGTACTTC. The gene calls are TRBV5-1 and TRBJ2-7; possibly TRBD1 for D (6 bases). V was pared by 3 bases and J by 2 bases, with 9 bases between. This CDR3 is built from 13 residues. Germline CDR1 is SGHRS and CDR2 is YFSETQ. The full variable domain, completed using reference TRBV5-1 and TRBJ2-7, is KAGVTQTPRYLIKTRGQQVTLSCSPISGHRSVSWYQQTPGQGLQFLFEYFSETQRNKGNFPGRFSGRQFSNSRSEMNVSTLELGDSALYLCASSWDKPYEQYFGPGTRLTVT.